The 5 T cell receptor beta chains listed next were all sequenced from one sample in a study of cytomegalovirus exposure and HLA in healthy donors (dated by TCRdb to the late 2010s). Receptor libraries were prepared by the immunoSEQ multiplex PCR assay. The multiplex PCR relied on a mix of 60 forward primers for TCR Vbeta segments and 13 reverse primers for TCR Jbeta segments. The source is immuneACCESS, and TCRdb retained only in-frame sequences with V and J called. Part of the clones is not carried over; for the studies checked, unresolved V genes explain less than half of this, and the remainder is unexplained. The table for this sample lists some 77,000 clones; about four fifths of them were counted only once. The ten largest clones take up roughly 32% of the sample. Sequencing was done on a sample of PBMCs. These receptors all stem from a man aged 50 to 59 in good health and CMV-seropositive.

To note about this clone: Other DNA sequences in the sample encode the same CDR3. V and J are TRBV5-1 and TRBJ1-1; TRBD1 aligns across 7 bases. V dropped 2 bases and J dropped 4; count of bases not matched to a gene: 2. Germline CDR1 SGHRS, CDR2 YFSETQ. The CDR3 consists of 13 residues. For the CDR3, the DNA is TGCGCCAGCAGCTTTCAGGGGGGCACTGAAGCTTTCTTT. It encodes CASSFQGGTEAFF.

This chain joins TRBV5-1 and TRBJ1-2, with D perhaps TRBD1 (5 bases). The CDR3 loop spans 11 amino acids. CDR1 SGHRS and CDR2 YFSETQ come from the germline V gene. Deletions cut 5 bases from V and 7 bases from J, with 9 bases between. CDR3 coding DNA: TGCGCCAGCAGTGGGGCGCGTGGCTACACCTTC. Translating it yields CASSGARGYTF.

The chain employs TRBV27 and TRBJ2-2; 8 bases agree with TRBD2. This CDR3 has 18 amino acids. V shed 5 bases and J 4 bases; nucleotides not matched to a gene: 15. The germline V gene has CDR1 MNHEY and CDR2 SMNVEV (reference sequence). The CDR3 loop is CASSPTGGGRLSTGELFF. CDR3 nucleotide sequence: TGTGCCAGCAGTCCCACCGGGGGGGGGAGACTGAGCACCGGGGAGCTGTTTTTT.

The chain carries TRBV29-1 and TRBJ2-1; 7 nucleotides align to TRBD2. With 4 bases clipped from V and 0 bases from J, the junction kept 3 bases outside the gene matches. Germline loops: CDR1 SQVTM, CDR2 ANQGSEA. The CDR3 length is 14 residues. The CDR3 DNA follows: TGCAGCGTTGTGCTAGCGGTCTCCTACAATGAGCAGTTCTTC. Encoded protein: CSVVLAVSYNEQFF.

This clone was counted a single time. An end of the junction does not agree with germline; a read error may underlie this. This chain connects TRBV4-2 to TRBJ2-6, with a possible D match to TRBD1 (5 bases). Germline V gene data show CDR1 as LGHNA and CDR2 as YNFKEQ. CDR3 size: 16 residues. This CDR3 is CASSQGGHSGANGLTF. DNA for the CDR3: TGTGCCAGCAGCCAAGGAGGCCACTCTGGGGCCAACGGCCTGACTTTC.